The 26 T cell receptor beta chains in this list originate from one sample, sequenced in a study of T cells in Graves' hyperthyroidism and ophthalmopathy (dated by TCRdb to between 2018 and 2021). Library method: multiplex PCR. Sequenced using an Illumina HiSeq 2000. Amplification of TCR beta CDR3 regions was carried out from RNA transcripts. A first-round RT-PCR of the TCR CDR3 used the HTBI primer set with the Qiagen OneStep RT-PCR kit. TCRdb reanalyzed the raw reads on its own, using fastp at Q25 for trimming and MiXCR for clone calling, and kept in-frame beta chains. A single entry per CDR3 protein holds the most common genes and DNA from its merged rows. The sample table lists some 500,000 distinct CDR3 sequences, approximately 25% of them with a count of one. The ten largest clones represent around 10% of the sample. The source material was blood. The receptors were sampled from a woman aged 25-40 years with Graves' ophthalmopathy.

This clonotype was recorded at least ten times. This chain links TRBV20-1 with TRBJ2-2; 7 bases line up with TRBD1. The CDR3 has 13 residues. Germline trimming cut 3 bases from V and 8 bases from J; bases unmatched to any gene: 6. Germline CDR1 DFQATT, CDR2 SNEGSKA (reference sequence). The CDR3 here is CSASRTGEGELFF. The DNA for the CDR3 is TGCAGTGCTAGTCGCACAGGGGAAGGGGAGCTGTTTTTT.

This clonotype was counted many times. The chain uses TRBV11-2 and TRBJ1-1; D gene uncertain. This CDR3 comprises 17 residues. Trimming removed 1 base at V and 3 bases at J, with 18 bases between. CDR1 is SGHAT, CDR2 FQNNGV, per germline. DNA of the CDR3: TGTGCCAGCAGCTTAGGGGTTCACGTCACCCCGGACACTGAAGCTTTCTTT. It is translated as CASSLGVHVTPDTEAFF.

The chain recombines TRBV7-2 with TRBJ2-7, with 11 bases that match TRBD1. Trimming took 4 bases from V and 7 from J; bases not matched to a gene: 9. This CDR3 spans 15 amino acids. Germline V lookup: CDR1 SGHTA, CDR2 FQGNSA. The CDR3 DNA reads TGTGCCAGCAGCTCCCGGACAGGGGGCTTGTGGGAGCAGTACTTC. This encodes CASSSRTGGLWEQYF.

This clonotype was seen at least ten times. The J gene is TRBJ1-5, the V gene TRBV20-1, with D possibly being TRBD1 (5 bases). Germline loops: CDR1 DFQATT, CDR2 SNEGSKA (reference sequence). CDR3 length: 15 residues. Trimming cost V 4 bases and J 8 bases, with 21 bases left between them. For the CDR3, the DNA is TGCAGTGCTACCTCCGAGGGAGGGGCCAAGGAGCCCCAGCATTTT. Translation: CSATSEGGAKEPQHF.

The chain carries TRBV3-1 and TRBJ1-1, with D perhaps matching TRBD1 (5 bases). Germline V gene sequence: CDR1 LGHDT, CDR2 YNNKEL (reference sequence). The CDR3 covers 15 residues. Trimming took 1 base from V and 6 from J, leaving 15 bases between them. CDR3 protein: CASSQGVAGISEAFF. DNA for the CDR3: TGTGCCAGCAGCCAAGGAGTGGCAGGGATATCTGAAGCTTTCTTT. Full variable domain (remainder filled in from reference TRBV3-1 and TRBJ1-1): DTAVSQTPKYLVTQMGNDKSIKCEQNLGHDTMYWYKQDSKKFLKIMFSYNNKELIINETVPNRFSPKSPDKAHLNLHINSLELGDSAVYFCASSQGVAGISEAFFGQGTRLTVV.

The V call is TRBV4-2, the J call TRBJ2-7; TRBD2 agrees at 10 bases. The germline V gene encodes CDR1 LGHNA and CDR2 YNFKEQ. The CDR3 extends over 18 amino acids. Losses at the gene ends were 0 bases for V and 0 bases for J; bases not matched to a gene: 8. The DNA of the CDR3 is TGTGCCAGCAGCCAAGAGATAAGACTAGCGGGTCCCTCCTACGAGCAGTACTTC. Translation: CASSQEIRLAGPSYEQYF.

This clonotype was recorded many times. V gene TRBV7-3 combines with J gene TRBJ2-5; D is ambiguous. CDR3 size: 13 residues. From germline, CDR1 is SGHTA and CDR2 FQGTGA. Trimming took 5 bases from V and 2 from J, leaving 9 bases between them. DNA of the CDR3: TGTGCCAGCAGCCCGCCAGATCAAGAGACCCAGTACTTC. Protein sequence: CASSPPDQETQYF.

This clonotype was counted at least ten times. The chain has TRBV5-1 and TRBJ2-5; tentatively, D is TRBD2 (5 bases). Germline V gives CDR1 SGHRS, CDR2 YFSETQ. The V end lost 6 bases, the J end lost 1 base, and 10 bases lay between the germline ends. The length of the CDR3 is 13 residues. The CDR3 nucleotides are TGCGCCAGCAAGGAGGTGGGCCAAGAGACCCAGTACTTC. Its translation: CASKEVGQETQYF.

Many counts were recorded for this clonotype. This sequence joins TRBV27 and TRBJ1-2, with D hard to call. Deletions cut 2 bases from V and 4 bases from J, with 14 bases between. Germline V gene sequence: CDR1 MNHEY, CDR2 SMNVEV (reference sequence). CDR3 size: 15 residues. The CDR3 DNA reads TGTGCCAGCAGTTTAACGGACCCCCGGACCTATGGCTACACCTTC. It codes for CASSLTDPRTYGYTF.

About this clonotype: With a much larger clone just one base away, this may be a read error. This sequence joins TRBV9 and TRBJ1-3; D possibly corresponds to TRBD1 (5 bases). Germline values: CDR1 SGDLS, CDR2 YYNGEE. This CDR3 is built from 15 residues. The CDR3 bases are TGTGCCAGCAGCGTAGAACAGGACTCTGGAAACACCATGTATTTT. This encodes CASSVEQDSGNTMYF.

The sample holds a few counts of this clonotype. This chain joins TRBV20-1 and TRBJ2-3; D may be TRBD1 or TRBD2 (5 bases each). Deletions cut 6 bases from V and 6 bases from J, with 16 bases between. The CDR3 covers 13 residues. Germline CDR1 is DFQATT and CDR2 is SNEGSKA (reference sequence). Here the CDR3 reads CSATGPMTDTQYF. The CDR3 DNA reads as TGCAGTGCAACGGGACCTATGACGGATACGCAGTATTTT.

This clonotype was picked up many times. The CDR3 is CASSATSGGETQYF. CDR3 coding DNA: TGTGCCAGTAGCGCAACTAGCGGGGGAGAGACCCAGTACTTC. The rearrangement joins TRBV19 to TRBJ2-5, with 11 nucleotides matching TRBD2. The CDR3 loop spans 14 amino acids. The V and J ends lost 6 bases and 4 bases, in that order; junction bases with no gene match: 4. Germline V gene data show CDR1 as LNHDA and CDR2 as SQIVND (reference sequence).

Ten or more counts support this clonotype. The chain links TRBV6-5 to TRBJ1-2; D remains unclear. Germline CDR1 and CDR2: MNHEY and SVGAGI. There are 15 residues in the CDR3. Trimming stripped 3 bases from V and 4 bases from J, with 15 bases between. The CDR3 nucleotides are TGTGCCAGCAGTTATCAAGCAGGTTGGGGCTATGGCTACACCTTC. Translating gives CASSYQAGWGYGYTF.

This clonotype came up a few times. One junction end does not reproduce the germline sequence, and a read error may be involved. The V call is TRBV5-1, the J call TRBJ1-1; D gene unclear. CDR1 and CDR2 from the germline V gene are SGHRS and YFSETQ. The CDR3 consists of 13 residues. Here the CDR3 reads CASRAGDNTGAFF. The CDR3 coding sequence is TGCGCCAGCAGGGCGGGAGATAACACTGGAGCTTTCTTT.

This clonotype has at least ten counts. V is TRBV28 and J is TRBJ2-7, with TRBD1 matching over 9 bases. The CDR3 sequence is 13 residues long. Looked up from germline, CDR1 is MDHEN and CDR2 is SYDVKM. V lost 7 bases, J lost 3 bases, and 4 bases stayed unmatched. CDR3 sequence reads: CASTLGQGYEQYF. CDR3 DNA: TGTGCCAGCACCCTGGGACAGGGCTACGAGCAGTACTTC.

In this sample, this clonotype turned up many times. The chain links TRBV6-1 to TRBJ2-7, with 7 bases aligning to TRBD1. With 7 bases clipped from V and 4 bases from J, the junction kept 7 bases outside the gene matches. The CDR3 sequence is 13 residues long. Per the germline V gene, CDR1 is MNHNS and CDR2 is SASEGT. Here the CDR3 reads CASTEGAPYEQYF. The CDR3 bases are TGTGCCAGCACCGAGGGGGCGCCTTACGAGCAGTACTTC.

Regarding this clonotype: The junction shows a germline mismatch at one end, possibly a read error. The chain combines TRBV28 with TRBJ2-7; TRBD1 matches 9 bases. The germline gives CDR1 MDHEN, CDR2 SYDVKM. This CDR3 has 16 residues. CDR3 sequence reads: CASRGPTGQGSHEQYF. The CDR3 nucleotides are TGTGCCAGCAGGGGACCAACGGGACAGGGCTCCCACGAGCAGTACTTC.

The table lists this clonotype with many counts. The J gene is TRBJ1-2, the V gene TRBV4-1; D possibly corresponds to TRBD1 (6 bases). Trimming stripped 0 bases from V and 0 bases from J, with 8 bases between. This CDR3 contains 15 residues. Germline V gives CDR1 MGHRA, CDR2 YSYEKL. CDR3 loop: CASSQEGTTNYGYTF. CDR3 in DNA: TGCGCCAGCAGCCAAGAGGGGACAACTAACTATGGCTACACCTTC.

This clonotype was seen ten or more times. The gene calls are TRBV2 and TRBJ2-5; possible D gene TRBD1, 6 bases. The germline V gene has CDR1 SNHLY and CDR2 FYNNEI. Trimming removed 7 bases at V and 1 base at J, with 13 bases between. This CDR3 is 14 amino acids long. The CDR3 here is CASNFGTLQETQYF. CDR3 nucleotide sequence: TGTGCCAGCAATTTCGGGACACTCCAAGAGACCCAGTACTTC.

J is TRBJ1-5 and V is TRBV7-8, with D perhaps matching TRBD1 (5 bases). V lost 1 base, J lost 7 bases, and 17 bases lay in between. Per the germline V gene, CDR1 is SGHVS and CDR2 is FQNEAQ. This CDR3 spans 16 amino acids. The CDR3 nucleotides are TGTGCCAGCAGCTTAGGGCTGCAGGGTTTCGGCCAGCCCCAGCATTTT. Residues: CASSLGLQGFGQPQHF.

This clonotype was found a few times. The V call is TRBV15, the J call TRBJ1-6, with a tentative D call TRBD1 (5 bases). This CDR3 is built from 14 residues. Germline values: CDR1 LNHNV, CDR2 YYDKDF (reference sequence). The V end lost 6 bases, the J end lost 10 bases, and 16 bases lay between the germline ends. The CDR3 is CATRGGREGSPLHF. The CDR3 DNA is TGTGCCACCAGAGGTGGCAGGGAGGGATCACCCCTCCACTTT.

This chain uses TRBV6-5 with TRBJ2-5; no firm D call. The germline V gene encodes CDR1 MNHEY and CDR2 SVGAGI. CDR3 size: 15 residues. V was trimmed by 7 bases and J by 0 bases, leaving 15 bases between them. CDR3 sequence reads: CASINQTLYQETQYF. The CDR3 region has the DNA TGTGCCAGCATTAACCAGACACTTTACCAAGAGACCCAGTACTTC.

At least ten counts were recorded for this clonotype. The chain couples TRBV6-5 to TRBJ1-3; D is uncertain. This CDR3 has 13 amino acids. V lost 4 bases and J lost 4, with 8 bases in between. Looked up from germline, CDR1 is MNHEY and CDR2 is SVGAGI. DNA for the CDR3: TGTGCCAGCAGTTCGGGGAGAGGAAACACCATATATTTT. As protein: CASSSGRGNTIYF.

This clonotype was counted between two and nine times. A read error may be the cause here, since a much bigger clone is one base away. As the CDR3 is not closed by the conserved phenylalanine or tryptophan, this likely results from a read error. The chain combines TRBV30 with TRBJ1-2; weak D call: TRBD1 (6 bases). CDR1 and CDR2 (germline): GTSNPN, SVGIG (reference sequence). The CDR3 spans 16 residues. V lost 0 bases to trimming and J lost 2 bases, with 16 bases between them. CDR3: CAWSVFAGTPNYGYTL. CDR3 bases: TGTGCCTGGAGTGTATTTGCCGGGACACCGAACTATGGCTACACCCTC.

The V gene is TRBV6-1, the J gene TRBJ2-5; 11 positions match TRBD1. Losses at the gene ends were 6 bases for V and 5 bases for J; bases not matched to a gene: 8. The V gene's germline CDR1 is MNHNS and CDR2 SASEGT. There are 15 residues in the CDR3. The chain's CDR3 is CASRPGQGARETQYF. In DNA form, the CDR3 reads TGTGCCAGCAGGCCTGGACAGGGGGCGCGGGAGACCCAGTACTTC.

This chain joins TRBV12-3 or TRBV12-4 and TRBJ1-2; the match to TRBD1 covers 10 bases. The CDR3 length is 14 residues. J was trimmed by 5 bases and V by 5 bases; bases with no gene match: 5. Written as DNA, the CDR3 is TGTGCCAGCAGTGGGGACAGGGGTTCGTATGGCTACACCTTC. Residues: CASSGDRGSYGYTF.